This record concerns one T cell receptor (beta chain) sequence. Its antigen is undetermined. The sample comes from a study of graft-versus-host responses after intestinal transplantation. Overall study findings and caveats: The marrow of recipients harbored GvH clones, and ileum or blood showed some of them first.

The CDR3 contains 13 residues. CDR1 MDHEN and CDR2 SYDVKM come from the germline V gene. Trimming took 4 bases from V and 8 from J; bases not matched to a gene: 4. Profiled with immunoSEQ multiplex PCR; TCRdb holds only in-frame clones, not every one. The sample shows about 51,000 clones, roughly nine tenths of them seen only once. V gene TRBV28 combines with J gene TRBJ1-2; 10 bases are a match to TRBD1. Sequenced material: unstimulated CD4+ T cells sorted from spleen or lymph node cells, taken before transplant. This TCR was recovered from a human donor who was the organ donor for an intestinal transplant. The CDR3 is CASSWTGGMGYTF. The CDR3 DNA follows: TGTGCCAGCAGTTGGACAGGGGGGATGGGCTACACCTTC.